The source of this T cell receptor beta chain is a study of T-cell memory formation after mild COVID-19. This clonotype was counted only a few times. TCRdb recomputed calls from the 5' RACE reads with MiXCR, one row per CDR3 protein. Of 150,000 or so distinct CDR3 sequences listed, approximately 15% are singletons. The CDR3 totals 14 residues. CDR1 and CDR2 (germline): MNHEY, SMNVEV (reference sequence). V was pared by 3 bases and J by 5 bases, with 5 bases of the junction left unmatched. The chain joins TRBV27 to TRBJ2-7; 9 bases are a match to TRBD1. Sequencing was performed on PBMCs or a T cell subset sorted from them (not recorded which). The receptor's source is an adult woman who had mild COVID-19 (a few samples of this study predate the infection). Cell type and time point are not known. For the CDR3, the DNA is TGTGCCAGCAGTTTCGGGACAGGGTCACACGAGCAGTACTTC. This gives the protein CASSFGTGSHEQYF.